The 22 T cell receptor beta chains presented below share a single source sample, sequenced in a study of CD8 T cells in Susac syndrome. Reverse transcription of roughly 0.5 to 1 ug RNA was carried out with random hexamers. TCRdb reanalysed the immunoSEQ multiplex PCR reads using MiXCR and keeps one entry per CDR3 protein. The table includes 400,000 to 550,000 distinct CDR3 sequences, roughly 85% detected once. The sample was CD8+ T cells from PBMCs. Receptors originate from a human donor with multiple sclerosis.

The DNA of the CDR3 is TGTGCCAGCAGCTCCTGGACAGATCCTGAAGCTTTCTTT. It specifies CASSSWTDPEAFF. The J gene is TRBJ1-1, the V gene TRBV11-2, with TRBD1 as a possible D gene (6 bases). Germline CDR1 and CDR2: SGHAT and FQNNGV. V gave up 4 bases and J gave up 6 bases, with 12 bases separating them. The CDR3 has 13 amino acids.

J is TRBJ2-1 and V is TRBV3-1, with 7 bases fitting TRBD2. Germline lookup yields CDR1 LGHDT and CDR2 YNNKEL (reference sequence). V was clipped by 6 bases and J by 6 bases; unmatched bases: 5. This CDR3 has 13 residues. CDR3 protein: CASRTSAVNEQFF. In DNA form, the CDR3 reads TGTGCCAGCAGAACTAGCGCCGTCAATGAGCAGTTCTTC.

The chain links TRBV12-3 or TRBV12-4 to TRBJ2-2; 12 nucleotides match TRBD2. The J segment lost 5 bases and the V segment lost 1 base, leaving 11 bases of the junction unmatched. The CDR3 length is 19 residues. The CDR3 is CASSLGTSGIRLRTGELFF. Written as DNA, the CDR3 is TGTGCCAGCAGTTTAGGGACTAGCGGGATTCGTTTGAGGACCGGGGAGCTGTTTTTT.

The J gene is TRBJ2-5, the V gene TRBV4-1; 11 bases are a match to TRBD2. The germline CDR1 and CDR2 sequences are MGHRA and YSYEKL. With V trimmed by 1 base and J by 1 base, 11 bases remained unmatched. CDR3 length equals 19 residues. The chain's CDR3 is CASSQVRTGLAGGQETQYF. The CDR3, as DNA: TGCGCCAGCAGCCAAGTGCGAACTGGGCTAGCGGGGGGCCAAGAGACCCAGTACTTC.

CDR3 sequence: CAISLGPPVDEQFF. The CDR3 coding sequence is TGTGCCATCTCCCTGGGACCTCCGGTCGATGAGCAGTTCTTC. This chain connects TRBV7-9 to TRBJ2-1; D is possibly TRBD1 or TRBD2 (5 bases each). The CDR3 is 14 residues long. Between the trimmed V and J ends, which lost 10 bases and 8 bases, there was a span of 21 bases. Germline V gene lookup returns CDR1 SEHNR and CDR2 FQNEAQ (reference sequence).

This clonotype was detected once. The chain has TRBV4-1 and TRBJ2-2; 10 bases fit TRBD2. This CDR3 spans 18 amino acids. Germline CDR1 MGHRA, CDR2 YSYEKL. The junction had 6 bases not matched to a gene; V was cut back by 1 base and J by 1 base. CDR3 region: CASSQAFLAGENTGELFF. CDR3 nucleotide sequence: TGCGCCAGCAGCCAAGCCTTCCTAGCGGGGGAGAACACCGGGGAGCTGTTTTTT.

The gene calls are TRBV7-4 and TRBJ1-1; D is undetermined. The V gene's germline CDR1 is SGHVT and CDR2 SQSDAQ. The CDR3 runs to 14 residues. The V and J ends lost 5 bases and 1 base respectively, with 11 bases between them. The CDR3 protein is CASSVNPRNTEAFF. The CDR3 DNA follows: TGTGCCAGCAGCGTAAATCCGAGGAACACTGAAGCTTTCTTT. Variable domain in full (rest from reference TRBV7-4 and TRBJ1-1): GAGVSQSPRYKVAKRGRDVALRCDSISGHVTLYWYRQTLGQGSEVLTYSQSDAQRDKSGRPSGRFSAERPERSVSTLKIQRTEQGDSAVYLCASSVNPRNTEAFFGQGTRLTVV.

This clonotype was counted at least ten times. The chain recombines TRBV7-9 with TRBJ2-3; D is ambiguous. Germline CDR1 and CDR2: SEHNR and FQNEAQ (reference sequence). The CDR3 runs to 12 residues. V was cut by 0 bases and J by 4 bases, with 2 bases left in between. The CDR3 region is CASSLAPDTQYF. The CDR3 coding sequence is TGTGCCAGCAGCTTAGCCCCAGATACGCAGTATTTT.

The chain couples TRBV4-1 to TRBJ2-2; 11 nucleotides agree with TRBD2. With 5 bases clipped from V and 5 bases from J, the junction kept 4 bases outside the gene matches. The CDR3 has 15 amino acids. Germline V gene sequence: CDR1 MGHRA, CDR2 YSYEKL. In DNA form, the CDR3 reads TGCGCCAGCAGCTGGAGACTAGCGGGGACCGGGGAGCTGTTTTTT. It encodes CASSWRLAGTGELFF.

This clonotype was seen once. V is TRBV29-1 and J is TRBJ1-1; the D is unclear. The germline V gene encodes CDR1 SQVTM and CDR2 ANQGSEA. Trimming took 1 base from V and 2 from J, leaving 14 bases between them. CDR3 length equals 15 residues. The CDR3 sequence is CSVEAGEVINTEAFF. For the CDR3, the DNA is TGCAGCGTTGAAGCAGGCGAGGTGATCAACACTGAAGCTTTCTTT.

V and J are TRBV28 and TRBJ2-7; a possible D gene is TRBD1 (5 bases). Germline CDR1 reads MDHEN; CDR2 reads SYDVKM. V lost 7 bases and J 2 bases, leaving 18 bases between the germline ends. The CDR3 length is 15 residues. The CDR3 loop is CASKADTYQPYEQYF. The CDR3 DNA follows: TGTGCCAGCAAGGCGGACACCTACCAACCCTACGAGCAGTACTTC.

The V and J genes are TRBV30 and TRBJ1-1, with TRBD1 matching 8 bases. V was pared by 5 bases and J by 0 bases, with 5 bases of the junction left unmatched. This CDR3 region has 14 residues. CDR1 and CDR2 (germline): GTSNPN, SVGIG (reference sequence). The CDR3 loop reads CAWRTGPVNTEAFF. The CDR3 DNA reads TGTGCCTGGCGGACAGGGCCCGTGAACACTGAAGCTTTCTTT. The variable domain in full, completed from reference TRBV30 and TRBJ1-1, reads SQTIHQWPATLVQPVGSPLSLECTVEGTSNPNLYWYRQAAGRGLQLLFYSVGIGQISSEVPQNLSASRPQDRQFILSSKKLLLSDSGFYLCAWRTGPVNTEAFFGQGTRLTVV.

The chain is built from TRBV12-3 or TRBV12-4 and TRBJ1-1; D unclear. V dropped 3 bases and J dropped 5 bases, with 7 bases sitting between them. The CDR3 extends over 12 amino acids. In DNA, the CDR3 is TGTGCCAGCAGTTTCTTTGGGACTGAAGCTTTCTTT. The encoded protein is CASSFFGTEAFF.

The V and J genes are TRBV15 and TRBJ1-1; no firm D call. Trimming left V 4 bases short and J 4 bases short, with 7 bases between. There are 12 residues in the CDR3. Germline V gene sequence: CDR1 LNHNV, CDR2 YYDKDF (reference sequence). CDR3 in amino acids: CATSTGSTEAFF. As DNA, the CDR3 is TGTGCCACCAGCACCGGTAGCACTGAAGCTTTCTTT. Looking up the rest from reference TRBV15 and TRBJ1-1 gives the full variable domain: DAMVIQNPRYQVTQFGKPVTLSCSQTLNHNVMYWYQQKSSQAPKLLFHYYDKDFNNEADTPDNFQSRRPNTSFCFLDIRSPGLGDTAMYLCATSTGSTEAFFGQGTRLTVV.

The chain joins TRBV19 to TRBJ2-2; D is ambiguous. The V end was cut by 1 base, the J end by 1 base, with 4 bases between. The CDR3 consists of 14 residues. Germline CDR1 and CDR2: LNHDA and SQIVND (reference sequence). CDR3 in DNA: TGTGCCAGTAGTATAGTGTGGAACACCGGGGAGCTGTTTTTT. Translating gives CASSIVWNTGELFF.

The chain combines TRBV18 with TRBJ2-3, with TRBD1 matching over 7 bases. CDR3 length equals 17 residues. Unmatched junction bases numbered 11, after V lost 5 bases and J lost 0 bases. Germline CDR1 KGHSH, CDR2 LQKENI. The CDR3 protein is CASSFLGRDSSTDTQYF. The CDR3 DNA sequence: TGTGCCAGCTCATTCCTAGGCCGGGACAGCAGCACAGATACGCAGTATTTT.

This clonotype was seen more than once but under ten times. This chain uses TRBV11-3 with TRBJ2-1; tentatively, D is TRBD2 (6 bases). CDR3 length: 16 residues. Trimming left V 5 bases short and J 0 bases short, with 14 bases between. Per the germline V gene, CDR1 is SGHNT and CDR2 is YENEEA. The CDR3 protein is CASSLMASVSYNEQFF. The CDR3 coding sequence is TGTGCCAGCAGCCTAATGGCTAGCGTCTCCTACAATGAGCAGTTCTTC.

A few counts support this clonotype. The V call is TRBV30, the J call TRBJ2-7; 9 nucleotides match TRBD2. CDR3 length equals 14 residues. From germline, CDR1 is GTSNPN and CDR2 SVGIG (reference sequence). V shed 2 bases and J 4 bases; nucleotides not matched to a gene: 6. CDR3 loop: CAWSIAGVLYEQYF. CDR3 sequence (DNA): TGTGCCTGGAGTATAGCGGGGGTTCTATACGAGCAGTACTTC.

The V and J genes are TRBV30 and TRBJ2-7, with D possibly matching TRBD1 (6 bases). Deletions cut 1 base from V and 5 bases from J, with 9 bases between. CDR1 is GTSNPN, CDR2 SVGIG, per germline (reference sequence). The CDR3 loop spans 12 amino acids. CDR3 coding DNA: TGTGCCTGGAGTGGGGGGACACACGAGCAGTACTTC. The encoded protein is CAWSGGTHEQYF.

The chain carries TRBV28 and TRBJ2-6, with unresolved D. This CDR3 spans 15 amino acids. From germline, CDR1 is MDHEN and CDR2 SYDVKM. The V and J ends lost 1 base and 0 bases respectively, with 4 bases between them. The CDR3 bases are TGTGCCAGCAGTTTATCATCCTCTGGGGCCAACGTCCTGACTTTC. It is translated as CASSLSSSGANVLTF.

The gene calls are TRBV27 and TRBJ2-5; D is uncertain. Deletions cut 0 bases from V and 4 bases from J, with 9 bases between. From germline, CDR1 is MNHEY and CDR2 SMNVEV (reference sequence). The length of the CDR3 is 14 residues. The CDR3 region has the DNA TGTGCCAGCAGTTTATCTAACACACCAGAGACCCAGTACTTC. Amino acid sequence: CASSLSNTPETQYF.

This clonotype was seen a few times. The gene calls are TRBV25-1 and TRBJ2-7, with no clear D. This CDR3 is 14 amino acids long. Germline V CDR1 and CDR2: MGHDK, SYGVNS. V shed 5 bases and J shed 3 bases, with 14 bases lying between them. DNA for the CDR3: TGTGCCAGCAGTCTCGAATACAGAAGCTACGAGCAGTACTTC. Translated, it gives CASSLEYRSYEQYF.